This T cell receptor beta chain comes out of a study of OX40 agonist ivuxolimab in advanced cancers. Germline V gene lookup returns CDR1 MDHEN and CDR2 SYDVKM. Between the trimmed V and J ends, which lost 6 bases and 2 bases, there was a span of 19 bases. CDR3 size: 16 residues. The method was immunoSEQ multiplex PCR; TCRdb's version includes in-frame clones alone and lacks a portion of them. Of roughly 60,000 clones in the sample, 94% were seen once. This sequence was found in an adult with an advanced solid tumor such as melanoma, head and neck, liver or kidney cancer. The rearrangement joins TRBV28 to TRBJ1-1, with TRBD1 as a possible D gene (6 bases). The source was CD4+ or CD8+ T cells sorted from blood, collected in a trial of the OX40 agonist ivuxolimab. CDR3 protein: CASRGGAWDLNTEAFF. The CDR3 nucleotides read TGTGCCAGCAGGGGGGGCGCTTGGGACCTTAACACTGAAGCTTTCTTT.